Listed here are 27 T cell receptor beta chains from one sample, sequenced in a study of blood T cell repertoires in COVID-19. This table comes from immunoSEQ multiplex PCR, and its TCRdb copy is limited to in-frame clones, with some not included. The repertoire includes about 100,000 clones, about 77% of them detected once, and around 15% sits in the top ten. The sample taken for sequencing was peripheral blood. The source of these receptors is a human donor in a cohort sampled during active COVID-19.

The rearrangement joins TRBV27 to TRBJ2-7; 8 bases align to TRBD1. The trim removed 5 bases at V and 5 bases at J, leaving 11 bases unmatched. The CDR3 length is 15 residues. Germline V gene sequence: CDR1 MNHEY, CDR2 SMNVEV (reference sequence). DNA for the CDR3: TGTGCCAGCAGTCCCCGGACAGGGACTCCTAACGAGCAGTACTTC. Translated, it gives CASSPRTGTPNEQYF.

This clone showed up just a few times. The chain uses TRBV12-3 or TRBV12-4 and TRBJ2-3, with unresolved D. This CDR3 is 12 amino acids long. V lost 4 bases, J lost 6 bases, and 8 bases lay in between. The CDR3 nucleotides read TGTGCCAGCAGTTACGTTCAGGATACGCAGTATTTT. This encodes CASSYVQDTQYF.

In its sample, this clone was seen a few times. The rearrangement uses TRBV18 and TRBJ2-4; 7 positions agree with TRBD1. This CDR3 contains 17 residues. Germline V gene sequence: CDR1 KGHSH, CDR2 LQKENI. J lost 3 bases, V lost 2 bases, and 10 bases had no gene match. CDR3: CASSPSPGGRVKNIQYF. In DNA, the CDR3 is TGTGCCAGCTCACCAAGCCCAGGGGGACGTGTCAAAAACATTCAGTACTTC.

Regarding this clone: Given a much more abundant clone one base away, this may be a read error. The rearrangement joins TRBV5-1 to TRBJ1-2; 7 bases are shared with TRBD1. This CDR3 comprises 13 residues. Trimming cost V 3 bases and J 3 bases; bases outside gene matches: 2. CDR1 is SGHRS, CDR2 YFSETQ, per germline. Written as DNA, the CDR3 is TGCGCCAGCAGCTCTACAGGGGACTATGGCTACACCTTC. Its protein is CASSSTGDYGYTF.

This clone has a single count. This sequence joins TRBV3-1 (or the pseudogene TRBV3-2) and TRBJ2-2, with 8 nucleotides matching TRBD1. V lost 2 bases and J lost 7; bases outside the gene matches: 9. CDR1 is LGHDT, CDR2 YNNKEL, per germline (reference sequence). The CDR3 consists of 16 residues. CDR3 DNA sequence: TGTGCCAGCAGCCAATTTTCAGGGGGCGCGGGCGGGGAGCTGTTTTTT. Its protein is CASSQFSGGAGGELFF.

As DNA, the CDR3 is TGTGCCAGCAGCTTGAGACAGCACTTTAACTATGGCTACACCTTC. It yields the protein CASSLRQHFNYGYTF. The rearrangement links TRBV5-6 to TRBJ1-2; TRBD1 is a possible D gene (5 bases). Germline CDR1 SGHDT, CDR2 YYEEEE. This CDR3 has 15 amino acids. Trimming took 1 base from V and 1 from J, leaving 11 bases between them.

The V and J genes are TRBV7-9 and TRBJ1-1; D gene unclear. The CDR3 has 15 residues. Germline CDR1 reads SEHNR; CDR2 reads FQNEAQ (reference sequence). V was cut by 5 bases and J by 1 base, with 14 bases left in between. CDR3 DNA: TGTGCCAGCAGCATGAGGGCAGGAGGGAACACTGAAGCTTTCTTT. It yields the protein CASSMRAGGNTEAFF.

Note on this clone: The junction differs from germline at one of its ends, possibly a read error. The genes are TRBV3-1 (or the pseudogene TRBV3-2) and TRBJ2-7; the D gene is possibly TRBD2 (5 bases). CDR1 and CDR2 (germline): LGHDT, YNNKEL (reference sequence). This CDR3 region has 13 residues. CDR3 DNA: TGTGCCAGCAGCCAAGGGTCAGAGGGCAGACTGCACTTC. This codes for CASSQGSEGRLHF.

The chain carries TRBV28 and TRBJ2-1; 9 bases are shared with TRBD1. CDR1 MDHEN and CDR2 SYDVKM come from the germline V gene. This CDR3 region has 17 residues. V was pared by 4 bases and J by 4 bases, with 11 bases of the junction left unmatched. CDR3 protein: CASSSLQGARSYNEQFF. In DNA form, the CDR3 reads TGTGCCAGCAGTTCTTTACAGGGGGCAAGATCTTACAATGAGCAGTTCTTC.

The J gene is TRBJ1-2, the V gene TRBV19, with D possibly TRBD1 on 5 matching bases. The CDR3 loop spans 13 amino acids. V lost 5 bases and J 6 bases, leaving 13 bases between the germline ends. Looked up from germline, CDR1 is LNHDA and CDR2 is SQIVND (reference sequence). For the CDR3, the DNA is TGTGCCAGTAGTGCAGGGTCGGAAGATGGCTACACCTTC. It yields the protein CASSAGSEDGYTF.

The chain employs TRBV2 and TRBJ2-1; 11 nucleotides line up with TRBD2. The CDR3 runs to 16 residues. Germline CDR1 is SNHLY and CDR2 is FYNNEI. V shed 4 bases and J 0 bases; nucleotides not matched to a gene: 2. CDR3 protein: CASSATSGSSYNEQFF. The CDR3 DNA is TGTGCCAGCAGTGCCACTAGCGGGAGCTCCTACAATGAGCAGTTCTTC.

This clone was seen only once. The chain joins TRBV4-1 to TRBJ2-1, with TRBD2 identical over 12 bases. The V gene's germline CDR1 is MGHRA and CDR2 YSYEKL. The ends lost 6 bases at V and 6 bases at J; junction bases unmatched: 9. This CDR3 contains 16 residues. The CDR3 is CASRPNPGLAGNEQFF. CDR3 DNA: TGCGCCAGCAGACCCAACCCGGGACTAGCGGGCAATGAGCAGTTCTTC.

The chain links TRBV6-6 to TRBJ2-7; 8 bases match TRBD1. The junction had 6 bases not matched to a gene; V was cut back by 6 bases and J by 5 bases. Per germline, CDR1 MNHNY and CDR2 SVGAGI (reference sequence). CDR3 length: 13 residues. The DNA of the CDR3 is TGTGCCAGCAGGGTGGACAGGGCTGACGAGCAGTACTTC. Translated, it gives CASRVDRADEQYF.

The chain joins TRBV19 to TRBJ1-4; 7 positions match TRBD1. The germline V gene encodes CDR1 LNHDA and CDR2 SQIVND (reference sequence). The CDR3 sequence is 20 residues long. The V segment lost 5 bases and the J segment 7 bases; nucleotides outside the gene matches: 25. CDR3 nucleotides: TGTGCCAGTAGTCCCCGGATGACAGGGCCGAGGGTGAGAGGTATTGAAAAACTGTTTTTT. Protein: CASSPRMTGPRVRGIEKLFF.

The chain links TRBV19 to TRBJ1-4, with 9 bases fitting TRBD1. The CDR3 covers 15 residues. The germline V gene encodes CDR1 LNHDA and CDR2 SQIVND (reference sequence). With V trimmed by 4 bases and J by 4 bases, 4 bases remained unmatched. The CDR3 DNA is TGTGCCAGTAGTAACCGGGACAGGGATAATGAAAAACTGTTTTTT. Encoded protein: CASSNRDRDNEKLFF.

The genes are TRBV29-1 and TRBJ1-5; D is perhaps TRBD1 (6 bases). With 5 bases removed from V and 6 bases from J, the gap between germline ends came to 11 bases. Germline CDR1 and CDR2: SQVTM and ANQGSEA. This CDR3 comprises 12 residues. CDR3 DNA sequence: TGCAGCGTTCAAATAGGGGGTCAGCCCCAGCATTTT. It is translated as CSVQIGGQPQHF.

The V gene is TRBV7-9, the J gene TRBJ2-2; D may be TRBD2 (5 bases). Trimming shortened V by 1 base and J by 3 bases, and 9 bases separated the two germline ends. The CDR3 runs to 15 residues. CDR1 and CDR2 (germline): SEHNR, FQNEAQ (reference sequence). The CDR3 nucleotides read TGTGCCAGCAGCTTAGGAGGGTTGGACACCGGGGAGCTGTTTTTT. This sequence encodes CASSLGGLDTGELFF.

The J gene is TRBJ2-7, the V gene TRBV4-1; 10 bases match TRBD1. Germline assignment: CDR1 MGHRA and CDR2 YSYEKL. Trimming took 4 bases from V and 6 from J; bases not matched to a gene: 9. This CDR3 has 15 amino acids. The CDR3 loop is CASSRSGQGSPEQYF. The CDR3 DNA reads TGCGCCAGCAGCCGTTCGGGACAGGGGTCACCCGAGCAGTACTTC.

This chain links TRBV6-5 with TRBJ1-5; TRBD1 is a possible D gene (6 bases). Germline V gives CDR1 MNHEY, CDR2 SVGAGI. The CDR3 loop spans 14 amino acids. The ends were cut back, 4 bases at V and 6 bases at J, with 13 bases in the middle. CDR3: CASSSSTDSQPQHF. The CDR3 DNA follows: TGTGCCAGCAGTTCCTCGACGGACAGTCAGCCCCAGCATTTT.

This clone was observed a handful of times. The rearrangement uses TRBV28 and TRBJ2-1, with D maybe TRBD1 (6 bases). The length of the CDR3 is 17 residues. Germline CDR1 and CDR2: MDHEN and SYDVKM. V shed 3 bases and J shed 3 bases, with 18 bases lying between them. CDR3 residues: CASSFSPQGMGYNEQFF. CDR3 nucleotides: TGTGCCAGCAGTTTTTCCCCACAGGGAATGGGCTACAATGAGCAGTTCTTC.

The rearrangement joins TRBV27 to TRBJ2-7; the D gene is possibly TRBD1 (6 bases). Looked up from germline, CDR1 is MNHEY and CDR2 is SMNVEV (reference sequence). V dropped 5 bases and J dropped 5 bases, with 19 bases sitting between them. The CDR3 is made up of 15 amino acids. The DNA for the CDR3 is TGTGCCAGCAGTCGTATACAGGGCCCCCTTCACGAGCAGTACTTC. This encodes CASSRIQGPLHEQYF.

The chain is built from TRBV2 and TRBJ1-2, with 8 bases identical to TRBD1. The CDR3 spans 12 residues. The germline CDR1 and CDR2 sequences are SNHLY and FYNNEI. V lost 8 bases, J lost 10 bases, and 9 bases stayed unmatched. CDR3 nucleotide sequence: TGTGCCAGCCGGGCAGGGGGCCATATCTACACCTTC. Its translation is CASRAGGHIYTF.

The rearrangement links TRBV11-3 to TRBJ2-5; tentatively, D is TRBD1 (5 bases). The CDR3 runs to 17 residues. Germline V gives CDR1 SGHNT, CDR2 YENEEA. V dropped 0 bases and J dropped 1 base, with 15 bases sitting between them. The CDR3 DNA reads TGTGCCAGCAGCTTAGAGGTGGCAGGGTCTACCCAAGAGACCCAGTACTTC. Its translation: CASSLEVAGSTQETQYF.

The chain recombines TRBV5-5 with TRBJ1-2; D call uncertain. With 0 bases removed from V and 3 bases from J, the gap between germline ends came to 6 bases. The germline gives CDR1 SGHKS, CDR2 YYEKEE (reference sequence). CDR3 length equals 13 residues. This CDR3 is CASSLGGHYGYTF. The CDR3 nucleotides read TGTGCCAGCAGCTTGGGAGGGCACTATGGCTACACCTTC.

The chain is built from TRBV12-3 or TRBV12-4 and TRBJ1-5; D is perhaps TRBD1 (6 bases). The CDR3 length is 13 residues. V lost 6 bases, J lost 4 bases, and 10 bases lay in between. The CDR3 sequence: CASSGQLNQPQHF. In DNA form, the CDR3 reads TGTGCCAGCAGCGGACAGCTAAATCAGCCCCAGCATTTT.

In its sample, this clone was seen a few times. The V call is TRBV5-1, the J call TRBJ2-5, with D hard to call. The V gene's germline CDR1 is SGHRS and CDR2 YFSETQ. There are 14 residues in the CDR3. The germline V and J ends were trimmed by 2 bases and 2 bases, with 10 bases remaining between them. The CDR3 spells CASSFSGAQETQYF. CDR3 bases: TGCGCCAGCAGCTTTTCCGGTGCACAAGAGACCCAGTACTTC.

V gene TRBV7-2 combines with J gene TRBJ2-7; TRBD2 matches 10 bases. Germline V gives CDR1 SGHTA, CDR2 FQGNSA. The ends lost 6 bases at V and 8 bases at J; junction bases unmatched: 13. The CDR3 extends over 15 amino acids. In DNA form, the CDR3 reads TGTGCCAGCAGGGATGTAGCGGGGGGAAGGGGAAAGCAGTACTTC. Amino acids: CASRDVAGGRGKQYF.